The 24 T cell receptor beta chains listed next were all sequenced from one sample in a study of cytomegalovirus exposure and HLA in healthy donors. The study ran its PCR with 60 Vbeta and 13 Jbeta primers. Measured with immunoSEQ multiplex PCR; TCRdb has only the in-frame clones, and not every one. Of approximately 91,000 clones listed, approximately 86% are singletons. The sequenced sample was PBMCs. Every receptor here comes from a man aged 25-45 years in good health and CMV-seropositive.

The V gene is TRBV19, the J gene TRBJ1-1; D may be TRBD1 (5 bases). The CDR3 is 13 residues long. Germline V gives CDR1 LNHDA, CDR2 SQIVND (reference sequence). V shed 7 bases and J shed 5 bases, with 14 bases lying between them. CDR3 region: CASIAGLWTEAFF. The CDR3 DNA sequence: TGTGCCAGTATCGCAGGGCTGTGGACTGAAGCTTTCTTT. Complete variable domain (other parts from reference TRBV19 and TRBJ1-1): DGGITQSPKYLFRKEGQNVTLSCEQNLNHDAMYWYRQDPGQGLRLIYYSQIVNDFQKGDIAEGYSVSREKKESFPLTVTSAQKNPTAFYLCASIAGLWTEAFFGQGTRLTVV.

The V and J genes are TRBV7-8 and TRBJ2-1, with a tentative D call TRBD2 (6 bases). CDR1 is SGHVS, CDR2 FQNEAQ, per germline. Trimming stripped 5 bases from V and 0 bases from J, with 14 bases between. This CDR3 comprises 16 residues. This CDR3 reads CASSPRDFSSYNEQFF. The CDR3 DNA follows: TGTGCCAGCAGCCCTCGGGACTTTAGCTCCTACAATGAGCAGTTCTTC.

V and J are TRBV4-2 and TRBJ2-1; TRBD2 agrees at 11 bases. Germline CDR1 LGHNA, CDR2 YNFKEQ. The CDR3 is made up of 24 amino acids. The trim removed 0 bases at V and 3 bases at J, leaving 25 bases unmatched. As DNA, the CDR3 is TGTGCCAGCAGCCAAGATTTGGTGTTGTATAGCGGGAGGGATCTACCTACGATCTACAATGAGCAGTTCTTC. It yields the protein CASSQDLVLYSGRDLPTIYNEQFF.

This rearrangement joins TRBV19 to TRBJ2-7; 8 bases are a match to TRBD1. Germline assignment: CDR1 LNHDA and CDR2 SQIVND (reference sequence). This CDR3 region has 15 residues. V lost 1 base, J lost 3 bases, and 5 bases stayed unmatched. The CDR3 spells CASSIADRGIYEQYF. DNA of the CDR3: TGTGCCAGTAGTATAGCTGACAGGGGAATCTACGAGCAGTACTTC.

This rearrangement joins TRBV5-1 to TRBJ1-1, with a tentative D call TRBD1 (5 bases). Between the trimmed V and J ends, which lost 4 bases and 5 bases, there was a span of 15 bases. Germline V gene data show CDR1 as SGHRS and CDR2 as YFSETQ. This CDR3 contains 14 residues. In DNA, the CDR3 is TGCGCCAGCAGCCAGAAGGCGGAGGGGACTGAAGCTTTCTTT. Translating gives CASSQKAEGTEAFF.

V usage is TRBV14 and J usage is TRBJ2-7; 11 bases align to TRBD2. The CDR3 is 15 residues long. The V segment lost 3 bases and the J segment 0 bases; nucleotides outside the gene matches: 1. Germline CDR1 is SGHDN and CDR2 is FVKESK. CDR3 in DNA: TGTGCCAGCAGCCAGGGACTAGCGGACTCCTACGAGCAGTACTTC. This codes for CASSQGLADSYEQYF.

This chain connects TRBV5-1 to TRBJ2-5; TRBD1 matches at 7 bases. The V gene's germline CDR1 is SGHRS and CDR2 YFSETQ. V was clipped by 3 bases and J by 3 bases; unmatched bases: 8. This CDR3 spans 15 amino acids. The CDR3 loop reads CASSSIQTGKETQYF. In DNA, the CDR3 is TGCGCCAGCAGCTCGATCCAGACAGGGAAAGAGACCCAGTACTTC.

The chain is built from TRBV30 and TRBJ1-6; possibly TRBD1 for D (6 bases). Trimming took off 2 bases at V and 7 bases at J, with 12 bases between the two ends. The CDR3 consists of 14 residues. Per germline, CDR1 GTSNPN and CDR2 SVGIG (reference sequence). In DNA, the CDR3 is TGTGCCTGGAGTCCGGGACAAAACAATTCACCCCTCCACTTT. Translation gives CAWSPGQNNSPLHF.

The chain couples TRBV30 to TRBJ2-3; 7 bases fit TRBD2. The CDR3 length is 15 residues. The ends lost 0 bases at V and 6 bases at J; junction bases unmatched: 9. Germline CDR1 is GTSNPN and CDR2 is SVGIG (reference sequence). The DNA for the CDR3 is TGTGCCTGGAGTGTAACGACTAGCTCTTACGATACGCAGTATTTT. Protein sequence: CAWSVTTSSYDTQYF.

The CDR3 DNA follows: TGTGCCAGCAGTGACGCACTAGCCGTCCAAGAGACCCAGTACTTC. It specifies CASSDALAVQETQYF. V gene TRBV2 combines with J gene TRBJ2-5; possible D gene TRBD2, 6 bases. This CDR3 contains 15 residues. Trimming pared 3 bases from V and 1 base from J, leaving 12 bases between. Germline V lookup: CDR1 SNHLY, CDR2 FYNNEI.

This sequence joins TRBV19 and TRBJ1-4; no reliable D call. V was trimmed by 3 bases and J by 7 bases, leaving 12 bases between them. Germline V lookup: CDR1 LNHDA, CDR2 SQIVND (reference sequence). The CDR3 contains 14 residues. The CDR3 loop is CASSMEVMGEKLFF. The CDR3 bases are TGTGCCAGTAGTATGGAGGTCATGGGTGAAAAACTGTTTTTT.

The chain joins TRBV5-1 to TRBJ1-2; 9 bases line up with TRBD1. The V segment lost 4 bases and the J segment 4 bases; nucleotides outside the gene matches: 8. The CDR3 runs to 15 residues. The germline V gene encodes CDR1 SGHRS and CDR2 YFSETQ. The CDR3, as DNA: TGCGCCAGCAGCCCGGATACACAGGGGGCCTATGGCTACACCTTC. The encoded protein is CASSPDTQGAYGYTF.

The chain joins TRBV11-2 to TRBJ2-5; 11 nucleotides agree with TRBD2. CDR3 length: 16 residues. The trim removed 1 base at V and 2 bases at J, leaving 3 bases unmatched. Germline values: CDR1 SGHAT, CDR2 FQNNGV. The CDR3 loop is CASSLGGTSGQETQYF. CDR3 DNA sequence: TGTGCCAGCAGCTTAGGGGGGACTAGCGGACAAGAGACCCAGTACTTC.

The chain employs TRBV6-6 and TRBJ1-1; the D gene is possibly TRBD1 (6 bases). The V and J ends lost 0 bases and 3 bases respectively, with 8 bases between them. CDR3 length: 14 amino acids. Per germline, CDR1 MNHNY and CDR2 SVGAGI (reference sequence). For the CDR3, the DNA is TGTGCCAGCAGTTACTCGGGGGCGGACACTGAAGCTTTCTTT. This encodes CASSYSGADTEAFF.

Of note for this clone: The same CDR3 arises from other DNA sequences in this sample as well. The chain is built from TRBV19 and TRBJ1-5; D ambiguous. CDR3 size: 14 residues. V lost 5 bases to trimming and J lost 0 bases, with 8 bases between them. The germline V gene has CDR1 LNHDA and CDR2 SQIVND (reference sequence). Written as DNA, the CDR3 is TGTGCCAGTAGTCGGAGAGATAGCAATCAGCCCCAGCATTTT. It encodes CASSRRDSNQPQHF. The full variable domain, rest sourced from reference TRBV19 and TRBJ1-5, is DGGITQSPKYLFRKEGQNVTLSCEQNLNHDAMYWYRQDPGQGLRLIYYSQIVNDFQKGDIAEGYSVSREKKESFPLTVTSAQKNPTAFYLCASSRRDSNQPQHFGDGTRLSIL.

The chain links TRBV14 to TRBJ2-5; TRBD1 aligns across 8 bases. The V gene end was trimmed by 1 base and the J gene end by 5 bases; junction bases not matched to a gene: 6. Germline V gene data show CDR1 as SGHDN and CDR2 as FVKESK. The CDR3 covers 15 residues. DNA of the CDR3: TGTGCCAGCAGCCAAGCGACAGGGGTTTGGGAGACCCAGTACTTC. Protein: CASSQATGVWETQYF.

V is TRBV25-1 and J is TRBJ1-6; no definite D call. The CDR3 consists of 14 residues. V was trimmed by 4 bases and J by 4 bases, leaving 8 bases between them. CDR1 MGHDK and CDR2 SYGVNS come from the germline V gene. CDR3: CASSVAQYNSPLHF. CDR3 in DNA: TGTGCCAGCAGTGTCGCTCAGTATAATTCACCCCTCCACTTT.

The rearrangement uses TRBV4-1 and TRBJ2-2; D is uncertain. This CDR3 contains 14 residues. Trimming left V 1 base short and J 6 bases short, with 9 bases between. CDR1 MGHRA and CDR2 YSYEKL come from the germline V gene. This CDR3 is CASSQVPGSGELFF. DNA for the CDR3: TGCGCCAGCAGCCAAGTTCCCGGGTCCGGGGAGCTGTTTTTT.

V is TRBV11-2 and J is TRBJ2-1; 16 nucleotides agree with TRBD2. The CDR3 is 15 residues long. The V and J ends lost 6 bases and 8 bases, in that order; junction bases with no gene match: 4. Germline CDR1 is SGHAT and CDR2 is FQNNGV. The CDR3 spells CASRGTSGRDDEQFF. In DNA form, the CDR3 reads TGTGCCAGCAGGGGGACTAGCGGGAGGGACGATGAGCAGTTCTTC.

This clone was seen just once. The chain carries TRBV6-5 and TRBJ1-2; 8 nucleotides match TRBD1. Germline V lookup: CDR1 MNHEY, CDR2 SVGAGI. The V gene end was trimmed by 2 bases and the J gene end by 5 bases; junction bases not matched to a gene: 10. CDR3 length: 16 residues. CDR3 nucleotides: TGTGCCAGCAGTTACCTCCTCGGACAGGGCCGTTATGGCTACACCTTC. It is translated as CASSYLLGQGRYGYTF.

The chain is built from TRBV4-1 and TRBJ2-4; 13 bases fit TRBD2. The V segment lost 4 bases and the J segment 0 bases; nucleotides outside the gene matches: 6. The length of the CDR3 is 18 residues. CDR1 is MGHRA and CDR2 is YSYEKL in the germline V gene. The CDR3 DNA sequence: TGCGCCAGCAGCCCGACTAGCGGGAGGCGGGGAGCCAAAAACATTCAGTACTTC. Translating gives CASSPTSGRRGAKNIQYF.

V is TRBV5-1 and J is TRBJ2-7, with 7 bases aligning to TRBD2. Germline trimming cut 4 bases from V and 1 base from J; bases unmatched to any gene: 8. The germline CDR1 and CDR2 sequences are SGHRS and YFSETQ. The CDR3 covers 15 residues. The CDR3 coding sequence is TGCGCCAGCAGCCCGGGAGCGGGAACATCCTACGAGCAGTACTTC. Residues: CASSPGAGTSYEQYF.

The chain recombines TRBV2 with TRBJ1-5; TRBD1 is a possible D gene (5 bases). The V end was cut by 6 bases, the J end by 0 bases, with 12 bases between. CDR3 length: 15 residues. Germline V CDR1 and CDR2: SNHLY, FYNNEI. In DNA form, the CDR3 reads TGTGCCAGCAGGAAGACAGACCTTAGCAATCAGCCCCAGCATTTT. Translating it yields CASRKTDLSNQPQHF.

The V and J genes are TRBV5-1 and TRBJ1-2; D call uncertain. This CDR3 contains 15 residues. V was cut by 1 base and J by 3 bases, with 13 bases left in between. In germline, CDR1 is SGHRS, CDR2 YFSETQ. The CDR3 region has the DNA TGCGCCAGCAGCTTGACACCCGATGCCCACTATGGCTACACCTTC. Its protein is CASSLTPDAHYGYTF.